These T cell receptor beta chains were read from a single sample in a study of response to subunit inactivated influenza vaccine. MiXCR, applied by TCRdb to the RT-PCR reads, yields one record per CDR3 protein. The sample lists about 580,000 distinct CDR3 sequences, 14% occurring once. The sample was PBMCs from blood, taken approximately 13 days after vaccination. The receptor set was obtained from a man aged 50-60 years who received an inactivated influenza vaccine. Both conserved end residues are trimmed from each CDR3. Each record gives: clone size, J gene, V gene, CDR3 protein. Rows give clone size only sometimes, using once, few, many, or a class for an expanded clone.

>.|TRBJ2-2|TRBV10-3
AISGTSGLAGGLRVGELF
>.|TRBJ2-2|TRBV7-9
ASSFKPGRRTGELF
>many|TRBJ2-1|TRBV5-1
ASSSLAGGSMRYNEQF
>few|TRBJ2-3|TRBV4-2
ASSQSSTSGGSTDTQY
>few|TRBJ2-1|TRBV21-1
ASRRRSEQF
>few|TRBJ2-2|TRBV2
ASSVASSVGGELF
>few|TRBJ1-2|TRBV7-9
ASSPTFNYGYT
>many|TRBJ2-6|TRBV10-3
AISESSGGVANVLT
>few|TRBJ1-2|TRBV28
ASSPYRDYGYT
>.|TRBJ1-2|TRBV15
ATSRDEVGGYT
>few|TRBJ1-5|TRBV2
ASRMAENQPQH
>.|TRBJ2-1|TRBV6-1
ASSDGIPSYNEQF
>.|TRBJ2-7|TRBV12-3/TRBV12-4
ASSRTATNSYEQY
>few|TRBJ2-5|TRBV7-9
ASSMRTDYQETQY
>.|TRBJ1-2|TRBV19
ASSRTGRYGYT
>many|TRBJ2-7|TRBV9
ASSVGQGPYEQY
>.|TRBJ1-1|TRBV15
ATSRDPQGNAEAF
>many|TRBJ2-7|TRBV12-3/TRBV12-4
ASSRYGQQY
>few|TRBJ2-2|TRBV12-3/TRBV12-4
ASTLHTGELF
>.|TRBJ2-6|TRBV14
ASSPGTALRANVLT
>.|TRBJ1-5|TRBV2
ASQGQAGQPQH
>.|TRBJ2-3|TRBV2
ASSPDSGVQY
>few|TRBJ2-4|TRBV7-8
ASSPAVKGLNIQY
>many|TRBJ2-1|TRBV5-1
ASSHAGGEQF
>.|TRBJ2-3|TRBV4-2
ASSQESRADTQY
>.|TRBJ1-5|TRBV20-1
SASRGGSNQPQH
>few|TRBJ2-7|TRBV20-1
SAGEHHTYEQY
>few|TRBJ2-1|TRBV7-9
ASGQGWFYNEQF
>few|TRBJ2-5|TRBV2
ASSDASRETQY
>few|TRBJ2-1|TRBV5-1
ASSMGLAGGPYNEQF
>.|TRBJ1-2|TRBV29-1
SVRQGDGYT
>.|TRBJ2-1|TRBV24-1
ATSSGEGPTYNEQF
>many|TRBJ2-5|TRBV9
ASSVDSGRGETQY
>few|TRBJ2-3|TRBV5-6
ASSLLAGGLSTDTQY
>few|TRBJ2-7|TRBV5-5
ASSSQQGMNEQY
>few|TRBJ2-3|TRBV4-3
ASSQGEGGSTDTQY
>few|TRBJ2-7|TRBV7-9
ASSLDSVADSYEQY
>.|TRBJ2-7|TRBV20-1
SADGQDFGEQY
>few|TRBJ2-5|TRBV12-3/TRBV12-4
ASSLAELIETQY
>many|TRBJ1-2|TRBV27
ASSGQLNYGYT
>few|TRBJ1-6|TRBV3-1
ASSPLLGNSPLH
>few|TRBJ2-3|TRBV12-3/TRBV12-4
ASSLALLESPQY
>many|TRBJ2-5|TRBV29-1
SVETSSSKTQY
>many|TRBJ1-2|TRBV7-2
ASSLQAGLSANYGYT
>few|TRBJ2-1|TRBV5-1
ASSLFSSGGDNEQF
>few|TRBJ2-4|TRBV5-6
ASSLASAKNIQY
>.|TRBJ2-5|TRBV4-2
ASSQRQGAVGETQY
>many|TRBJ2-7|TRBV12-3/TRBV12-4
ASSLSAGGTYEQY